The clone carrying this T cell receptor beta chain was counted a single time. CDR1 is SGHAT and CDR2 is FQNNGV in the germline V gene. The junction had 2 bases not matched to a gene; V was cut back by 1 base and J by 0 bases. This CDR3 has 16 amino acids. In the authors' workflow: Amplified reference gene primers provided the basis for estimating nucleated cell counts. Sequenced by immunoSEQ multiplex PCR; TCRdb stores in-frame clones only, minus some. The V and J calls and clone size are taken from that table; D and trimming were inferred from the DNA. The sample records about 150,000 clones, around 86% being singletons. The data derive from a study of blood T cell repertoires in COVID-19. In the study overall: Samples representing acute and convalescent COVID-19 were sourced from the United States, Italy and Spain. T cells, B-cell-depleted T cells, or PBMCs provided the cDNA or gDNA that served as material.

Sequenced sample: peripheral blood. The receptor was isolated from a man between 65 and 85 years old with acute or convalescent COVID-19. The chain combines TRBV11-2 with TRBJ2-5; 10 bases fit TRBD2. The CDR3 coding sequence is TGTGCCAGCAGCTTAGGGACTAGCGGCAACCAAGAGACCCAGTACTTC. It encodes CASSLGTSGNQETQYF.